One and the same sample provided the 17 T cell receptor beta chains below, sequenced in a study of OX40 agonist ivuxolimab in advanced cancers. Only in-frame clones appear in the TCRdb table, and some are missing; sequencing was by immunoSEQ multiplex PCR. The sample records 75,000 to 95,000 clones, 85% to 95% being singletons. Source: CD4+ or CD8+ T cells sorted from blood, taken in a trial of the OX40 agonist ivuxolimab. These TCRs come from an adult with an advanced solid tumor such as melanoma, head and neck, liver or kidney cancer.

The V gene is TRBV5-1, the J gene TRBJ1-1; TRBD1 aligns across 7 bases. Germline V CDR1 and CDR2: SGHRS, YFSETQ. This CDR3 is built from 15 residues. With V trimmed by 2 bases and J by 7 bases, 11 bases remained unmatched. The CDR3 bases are TGCGCCAGCAGCTTTGGGGCCGGGACAGTATATGAAGCTTTCTTT. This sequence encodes CASSFGAGTVYEAFF. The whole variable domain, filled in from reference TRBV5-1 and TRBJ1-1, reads KAGVTQTPRYLIKTRGQQVTLSCSPISGHRSVSWYQQTPGQGLQFLFEYFSETQRNKGNFPGRFSGRQFSNSRSEMNVSTLELGDSALYLCASSFGAGTVYEAFFGQGTRLTVV.

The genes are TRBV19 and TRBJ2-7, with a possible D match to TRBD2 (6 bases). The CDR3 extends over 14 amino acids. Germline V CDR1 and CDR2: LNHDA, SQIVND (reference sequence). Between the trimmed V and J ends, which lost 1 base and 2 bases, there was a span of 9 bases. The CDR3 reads CASSIAGGTYEQYF. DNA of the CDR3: TGTGCCAGTAGTATAGCTGGGGGGACCTACGAGCAGTACTTC.

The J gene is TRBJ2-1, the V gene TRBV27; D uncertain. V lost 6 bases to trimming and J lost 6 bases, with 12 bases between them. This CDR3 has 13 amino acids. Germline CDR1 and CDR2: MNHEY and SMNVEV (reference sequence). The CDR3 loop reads CASSPPLRNEQFF. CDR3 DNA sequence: TGTGCCAGCAGCCCCCCCCTCCGCAATGAGCAGTTCTTC.

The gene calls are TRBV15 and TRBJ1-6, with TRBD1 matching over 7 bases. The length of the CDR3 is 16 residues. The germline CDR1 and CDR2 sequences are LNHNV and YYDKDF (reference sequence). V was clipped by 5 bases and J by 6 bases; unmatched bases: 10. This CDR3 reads CATSGGGPNINSPLHF. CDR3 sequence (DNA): TGTGCCACCAGCGGAGGGGGCCCAAACATTAATTCACCCCTCCACTTT.

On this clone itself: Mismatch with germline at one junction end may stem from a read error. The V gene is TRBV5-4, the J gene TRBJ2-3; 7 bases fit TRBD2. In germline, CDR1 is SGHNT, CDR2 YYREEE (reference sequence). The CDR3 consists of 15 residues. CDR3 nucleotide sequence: TGCGCCAGCAGCCAAGAAAGCGGGGGCACAGATACGCAGTATTTT. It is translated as CASSQESGGTDTQYF.

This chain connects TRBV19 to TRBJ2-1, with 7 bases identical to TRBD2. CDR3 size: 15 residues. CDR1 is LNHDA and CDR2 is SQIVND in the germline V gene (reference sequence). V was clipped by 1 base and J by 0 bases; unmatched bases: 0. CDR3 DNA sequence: TGTGCCAGTAGTATAGGGGGGGGCTCCTACAATGAGCAGTTCTTC. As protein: CASSIGGGSYNEQFF.

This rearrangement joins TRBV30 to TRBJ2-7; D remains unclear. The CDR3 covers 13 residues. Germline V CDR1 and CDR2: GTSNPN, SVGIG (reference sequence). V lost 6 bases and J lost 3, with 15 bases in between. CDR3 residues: CACRANSGYEQYF. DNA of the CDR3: TGTGCCTGTCGGGCTAACAGTGGCTACGAGCAGTACTTC.

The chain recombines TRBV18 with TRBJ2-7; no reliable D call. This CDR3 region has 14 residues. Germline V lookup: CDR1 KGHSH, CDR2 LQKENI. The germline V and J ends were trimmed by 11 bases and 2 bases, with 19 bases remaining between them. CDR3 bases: TGTGCCGCCTCAGCTGACGGCGGCACCTACGAGCAGTACTTC. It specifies CAASADGGTYEQYF.

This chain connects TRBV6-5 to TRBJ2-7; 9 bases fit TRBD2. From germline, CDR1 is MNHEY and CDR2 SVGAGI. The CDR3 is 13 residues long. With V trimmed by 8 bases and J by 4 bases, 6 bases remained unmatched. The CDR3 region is CASPAGGRYEQYF. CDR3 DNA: TGTGCCAGCCCAGCGGGGGGCCGATACGAGCAGTACTTC.

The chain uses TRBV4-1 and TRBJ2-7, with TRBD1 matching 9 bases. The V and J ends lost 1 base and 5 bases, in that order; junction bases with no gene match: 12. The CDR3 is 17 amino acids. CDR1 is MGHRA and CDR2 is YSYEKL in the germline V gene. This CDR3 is CASSQAGTGFYDHEQYF. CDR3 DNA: TGCGCCAGCAGCCAAGCCGGGACAGGGTTTTACGACCACGAGCAGTACTTC.

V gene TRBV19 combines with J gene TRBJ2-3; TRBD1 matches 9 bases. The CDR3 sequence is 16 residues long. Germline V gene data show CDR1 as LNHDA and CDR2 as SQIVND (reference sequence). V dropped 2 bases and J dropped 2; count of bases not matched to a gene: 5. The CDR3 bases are TGTGCCAGTAGTATAACAGGGGGCGGCTTCACAGATACGCAGTATTTT. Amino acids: CASSITGGGFTDTQYF.

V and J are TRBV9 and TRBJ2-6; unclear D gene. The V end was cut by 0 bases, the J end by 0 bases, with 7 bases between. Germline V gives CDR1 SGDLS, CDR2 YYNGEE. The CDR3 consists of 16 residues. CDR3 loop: CASSVVLSSGANVLTF. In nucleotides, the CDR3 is TGTGCCAGCAGCGTAGTGTTAAGCTCTGGGGCCAACGTCCTGACTTTC.

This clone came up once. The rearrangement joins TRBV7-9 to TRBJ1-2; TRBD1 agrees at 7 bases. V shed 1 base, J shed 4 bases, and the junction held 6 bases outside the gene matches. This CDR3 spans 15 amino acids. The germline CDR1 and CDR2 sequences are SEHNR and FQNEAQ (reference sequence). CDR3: CASSLGTGEPYGYTF. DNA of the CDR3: TGTGCCAGCAGCTTAGGCACAGGGGAGCCCTATGGCTACACCTTC.

In DNA form, the CDR3 reads TGTGCCAGCAGCGTTAGACAGGGGGCGGATGGCTACACCTTC. Amino acid sequence: CASSVRQGADGYTF. The gene calls are TRBV9 and TRBJ1-2; 10 nucleotides align to TRBD1. The CDR3 loop spans 14 amino acids. With V trimmed by 2 bases and J by 6 bases, 4 bases remained unmatched. Germline values: CDR1 SGDLS, CDR2 YYNGEE.

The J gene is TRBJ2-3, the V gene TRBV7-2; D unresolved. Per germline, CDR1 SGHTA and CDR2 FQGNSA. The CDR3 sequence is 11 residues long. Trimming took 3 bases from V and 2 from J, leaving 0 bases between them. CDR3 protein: CASSFTDTQYF. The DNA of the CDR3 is TGTGCCAGCAGCTTCACAGATACGCAGTATTTT.

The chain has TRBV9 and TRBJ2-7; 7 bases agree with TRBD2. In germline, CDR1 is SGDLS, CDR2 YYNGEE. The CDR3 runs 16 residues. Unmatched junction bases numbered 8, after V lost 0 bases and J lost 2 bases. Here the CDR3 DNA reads TGTGCCAGCAGCGTAGCCGTGGGGGGGTTAGCCTACGAGCAGTACTTC. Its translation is CASSVAVGGLAYEQYF. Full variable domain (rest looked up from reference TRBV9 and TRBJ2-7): DSGVTQTPKHLITATGQRVTLRCSPRSGDLSVYWYQQSLDQGLQFLIQYYNGEERAKGNILERFSAQQFPDLHSELNLSSLELGDSALYFCASSVAVGGLAYEQYFGPGTRLTVT.

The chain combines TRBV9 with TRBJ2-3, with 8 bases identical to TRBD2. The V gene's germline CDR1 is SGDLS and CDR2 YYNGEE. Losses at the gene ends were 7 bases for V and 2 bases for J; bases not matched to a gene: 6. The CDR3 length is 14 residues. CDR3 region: CASGGGGFTDTQYF. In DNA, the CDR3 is TGTGCCAGCGGTGGCGGGGGGTTCACAGATACGCAGTATTTT.